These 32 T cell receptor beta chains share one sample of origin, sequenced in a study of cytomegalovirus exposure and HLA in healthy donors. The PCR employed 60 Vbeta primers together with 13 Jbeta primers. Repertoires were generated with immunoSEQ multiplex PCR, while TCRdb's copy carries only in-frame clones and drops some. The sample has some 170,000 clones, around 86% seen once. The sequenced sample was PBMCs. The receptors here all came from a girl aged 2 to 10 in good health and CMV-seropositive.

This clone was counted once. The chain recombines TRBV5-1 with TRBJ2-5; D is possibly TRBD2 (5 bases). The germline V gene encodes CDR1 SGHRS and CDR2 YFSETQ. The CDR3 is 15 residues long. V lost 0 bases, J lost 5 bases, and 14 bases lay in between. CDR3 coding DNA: TGCGCCAGCAGCTTGGGTACCCACCCGGGGGAGACCCAGTACTTC. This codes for CASSLGTHPGETQYF.

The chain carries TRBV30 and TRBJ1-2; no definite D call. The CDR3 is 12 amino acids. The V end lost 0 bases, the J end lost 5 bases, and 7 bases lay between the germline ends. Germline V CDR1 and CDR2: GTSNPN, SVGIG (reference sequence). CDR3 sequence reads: CAWSVLPYGYTF. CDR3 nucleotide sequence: TGTGCCTGGAGTGTACTCCCTTATGGCTACACCTTC.

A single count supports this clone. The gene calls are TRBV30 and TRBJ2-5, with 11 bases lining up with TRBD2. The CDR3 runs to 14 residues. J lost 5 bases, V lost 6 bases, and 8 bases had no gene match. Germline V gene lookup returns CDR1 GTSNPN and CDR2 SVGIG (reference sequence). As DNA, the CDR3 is TGTGCCTGTGCGGGACTAGCGGTGCGGGAGACCCAGTACTTC. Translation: CACAGLAVRETQYF.

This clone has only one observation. CDR3: CASSQGWESSYEQYF. The CDR3 DNA follows: TGCGCCAGCAGCCAGGGATGGGAAAGCTCCTACGAGCAGTACTTC. The chain joins TRBV10-1 to TRBJ2-7; tentative D call: TRBD1 (5 bases). Germline V gives CDR1 WNHNN, CDR2 SYGVQD (reference sequence). There are 15 residues in the CDR3. Trimming pared 6 bases from V and 0 bases from J, leaving 15 bases between.

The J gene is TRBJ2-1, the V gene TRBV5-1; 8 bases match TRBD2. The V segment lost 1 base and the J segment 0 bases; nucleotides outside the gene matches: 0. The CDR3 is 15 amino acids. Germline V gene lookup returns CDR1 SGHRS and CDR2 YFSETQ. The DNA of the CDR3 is TGCGCCAGCAGCTTGAGCGGGAGCTCCTACAATGAGCAGTTCTTC. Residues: CASSLSGSSYNEQFF.

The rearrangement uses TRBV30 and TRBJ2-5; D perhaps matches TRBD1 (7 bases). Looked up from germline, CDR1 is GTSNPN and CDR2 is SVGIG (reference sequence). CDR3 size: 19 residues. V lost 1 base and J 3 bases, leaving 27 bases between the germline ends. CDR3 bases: TGTGCCTGGAGTGCCCTATCGACTAGAGAGCAGGGGGGTAAAGAGACCCAGTACTTC. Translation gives CAWSALSTREQGGKETQYF. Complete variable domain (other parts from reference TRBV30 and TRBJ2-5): SQTIHQWPATLVQPVGSPLSLECTVEGTSNPNLYWYRQAAGRGLQLLFYSVGIGQISSEVPQNLSASRPQDRQFILSSKKLLLSDSGFYLCAWSALSTREQGGKETQYFGPGTRLLVL.

CDR3 DNA: TGTGCCAGCAGTCCTAGGACTAGCAGGTACAATGAGCAGTTCTTC. Residues: CASSPRTSRYNEQFF. This chain uses TRBV6-5 with TRBJ2-1; 8 nucleotides agree with TRBD2. The CDR3 has 15 amino acids. Unmatched junction bases numbered 7, after V lost 5 bases and J lost 4 bases. Germline CDR1 is MNHEY and CDR2 is SVGAGI.

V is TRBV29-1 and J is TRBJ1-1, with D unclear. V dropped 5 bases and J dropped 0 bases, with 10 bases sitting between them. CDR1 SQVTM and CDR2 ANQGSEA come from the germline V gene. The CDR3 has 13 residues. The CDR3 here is CSVRRGMNTEAFF. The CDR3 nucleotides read TGCAGCGTTCGGCGGGGTATGAACACTGAAGCTTTCTTT. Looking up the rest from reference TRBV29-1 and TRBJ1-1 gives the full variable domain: SAVISQKPSRDICQRGTSLTIQCQVDSQVTMMFWYRQQPGQSLTLIATANQGSEATYESGFVIDKFPISRPNLTFSTLTVSNMSPEDSSIYLCSVRRGMNTEAFFGQGTRLTVV.

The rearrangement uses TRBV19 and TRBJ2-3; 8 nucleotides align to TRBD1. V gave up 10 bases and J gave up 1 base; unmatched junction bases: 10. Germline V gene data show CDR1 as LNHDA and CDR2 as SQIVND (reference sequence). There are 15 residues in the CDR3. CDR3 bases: TGTGCCACCCACGAGGTGGGACAGGGCACAGATACGCAGTATTTT. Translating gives CATHEVGQGTDTQYF.

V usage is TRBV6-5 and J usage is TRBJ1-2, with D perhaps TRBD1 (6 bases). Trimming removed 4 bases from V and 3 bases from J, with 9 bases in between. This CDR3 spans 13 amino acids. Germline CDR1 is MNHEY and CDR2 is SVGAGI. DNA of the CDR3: TGTGCCAGCAGTTTGGACAGTTACTATGGCTACACCTTC. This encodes CASSLDSYYGYTF.

The CDR3 DNA is TGTGCCAGCAGCTCAGGACTAGCCAACTACGAGCAGTACTTC. It codes for CASSSGLANYEQYF. This rearrangement joins TRBV5-4 to TRBJ2-7; 8 positions agree with TRBD2. Germline V gene lookup returns CDR1 SGHNT and CDR2 YYREEE (reference sequence). V lost 3 bases and J lost 3; bases outside the gene matches: 5. The CDR3 loop spans 14 amino acids.

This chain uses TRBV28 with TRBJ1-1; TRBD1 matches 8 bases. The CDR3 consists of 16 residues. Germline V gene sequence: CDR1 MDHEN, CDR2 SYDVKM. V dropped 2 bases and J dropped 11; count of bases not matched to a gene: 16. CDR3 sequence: CASSLGVQGAVEGAFF. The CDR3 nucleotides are TGTGCCAGCAGTTTAGGTGTCCAGGGGGCAGTGGAGGGTGCTTTCTTT.

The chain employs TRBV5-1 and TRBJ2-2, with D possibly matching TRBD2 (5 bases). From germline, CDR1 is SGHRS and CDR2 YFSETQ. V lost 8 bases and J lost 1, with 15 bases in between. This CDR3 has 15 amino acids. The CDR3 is CASLAEAGNTGELFF. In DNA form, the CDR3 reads TGCGCCAGTCTCGCTGAGGCGGGGAACACCGGGGAGCTGTTTTTT. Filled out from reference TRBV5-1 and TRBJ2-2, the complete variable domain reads KAGVTQTPRYLIKTRGQQVTLSCSPISGHRSVSWYQQTPGQGLQFLFEYFSETQRNKGNFPGRFSGRQFSNSRSEMNVSTLELGDSALYLCASLAEAGNTGELFFGEGSRLTVL.

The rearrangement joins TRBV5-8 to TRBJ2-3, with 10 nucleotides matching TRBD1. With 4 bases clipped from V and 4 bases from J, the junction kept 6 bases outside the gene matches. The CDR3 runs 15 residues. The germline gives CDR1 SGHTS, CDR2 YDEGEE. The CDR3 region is CASSAGQGWADTQYF. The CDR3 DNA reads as TGTGCCAGCAGCGCGGGACAGGGGTGGGCAGATACGCAGTATTTT.

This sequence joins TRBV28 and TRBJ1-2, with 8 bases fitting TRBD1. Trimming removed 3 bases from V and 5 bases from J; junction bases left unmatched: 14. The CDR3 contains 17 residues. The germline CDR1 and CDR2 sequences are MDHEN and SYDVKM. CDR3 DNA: TGTGCCAGCAGTTTCCCCCCGGTTGGCAGGGGGCTTTATGGCTACACCTTC. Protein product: CASSFPPVGRGLYGYTF.

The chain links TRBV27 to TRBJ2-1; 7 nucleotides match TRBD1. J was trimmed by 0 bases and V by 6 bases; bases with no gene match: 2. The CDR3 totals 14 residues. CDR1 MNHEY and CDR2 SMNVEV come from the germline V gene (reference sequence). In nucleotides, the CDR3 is TGTGCCAGCAGCCGGGACAGCTCCTACAATGAGCAGTTCTTC. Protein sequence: CASSRDSSYNEQFF.

The CDR3 is CASSGGVGTGANVLTF. The DNA of the CDR3 is TGCGCCAGCAGCGGGGGGGTGGGGACCGGGGCCAACGTCCTGACTTTC. The chain recombines TRBV5-1 with TRBJ2-6; the match to TRBD2 covers 7 bases. Per germline, CDR1 SGHRS and CDR2 YFSETQ. The CDR3 is 16 amino acids. V lost 4 bases to trimming and J lost 4 bases; unmatched junction nucleotides: 8.

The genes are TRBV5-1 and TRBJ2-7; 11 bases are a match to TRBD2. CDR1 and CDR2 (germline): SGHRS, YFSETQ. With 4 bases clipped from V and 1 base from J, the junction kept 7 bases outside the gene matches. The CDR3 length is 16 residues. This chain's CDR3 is CASSAATSGSSYEQYF. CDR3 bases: TGCGCCAGCAGCGCCGCCACTAGCGGGAGTTCCTACGAGCAGTACTTC.

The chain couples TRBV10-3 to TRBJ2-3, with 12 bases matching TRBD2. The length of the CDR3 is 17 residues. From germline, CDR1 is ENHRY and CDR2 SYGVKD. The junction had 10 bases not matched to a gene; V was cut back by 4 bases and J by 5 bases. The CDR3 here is CAISGEASGRAIDTQYF. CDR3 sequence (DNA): TGTGCCATCAGTGGGGAGGCTAGCGGGAGGGCTATAGATACGCAGTATTTT.

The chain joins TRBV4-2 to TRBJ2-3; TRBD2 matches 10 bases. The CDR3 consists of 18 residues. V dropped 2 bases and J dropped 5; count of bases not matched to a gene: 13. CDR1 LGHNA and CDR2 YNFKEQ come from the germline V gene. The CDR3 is CASSQTAGGLPTLDTQYF. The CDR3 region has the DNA TGTGCCAGCAGCCAAACAGCGGGAGGGCTCCCTACCCTAGATACGCAGTATTTT.

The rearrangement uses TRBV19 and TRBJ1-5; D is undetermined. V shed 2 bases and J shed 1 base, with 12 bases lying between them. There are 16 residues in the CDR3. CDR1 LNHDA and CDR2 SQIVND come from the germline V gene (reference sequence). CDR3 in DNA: TGTGCCAGTAGTATATCCGTGCCAGAAAGCAATCAGCCCCAGCATTTT. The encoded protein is CASSISVPESNQPQHF.

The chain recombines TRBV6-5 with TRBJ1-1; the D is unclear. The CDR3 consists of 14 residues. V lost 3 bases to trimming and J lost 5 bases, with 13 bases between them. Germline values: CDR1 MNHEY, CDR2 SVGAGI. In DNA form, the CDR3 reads TGTGCCAGCAGTTATCGCTCGAGCCGAACTGAAGCTTTCTTT. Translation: CASSYRSSRTEAFF.

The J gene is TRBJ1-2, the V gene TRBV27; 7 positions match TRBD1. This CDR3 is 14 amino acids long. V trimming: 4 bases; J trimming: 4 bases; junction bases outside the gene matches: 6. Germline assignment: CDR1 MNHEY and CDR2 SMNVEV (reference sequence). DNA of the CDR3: TGTGCCAGCAGTTCGATGACAGGGCGCTATGGCTACACCTTC. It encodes CASSSMTGRYGYTF.

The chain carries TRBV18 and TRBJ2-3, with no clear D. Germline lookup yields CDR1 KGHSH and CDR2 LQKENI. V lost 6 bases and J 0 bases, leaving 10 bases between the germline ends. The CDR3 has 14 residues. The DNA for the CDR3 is TGTGCCAGCTCTCAGACACGTAGCACAGATACGCAGTATTTT. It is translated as CASSQTRSTDTQYF.

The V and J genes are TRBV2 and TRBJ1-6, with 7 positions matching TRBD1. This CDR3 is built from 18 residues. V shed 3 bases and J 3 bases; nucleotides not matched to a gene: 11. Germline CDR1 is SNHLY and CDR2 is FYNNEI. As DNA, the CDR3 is TGTGCCAGCAGTGACCTCCGGGGGACAGAGTTCTATAATTCACCCCTCCACTTT. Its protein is CASSDLRGTEFYNSPLHF.

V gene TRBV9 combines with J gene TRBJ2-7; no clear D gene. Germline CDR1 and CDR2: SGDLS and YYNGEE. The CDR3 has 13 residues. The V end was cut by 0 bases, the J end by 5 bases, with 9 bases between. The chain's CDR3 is CASSVGLVDEQYF. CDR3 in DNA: TGTGCCAGCAGCGTAGGTTTGGTAGACGAGCAGTACTTC.

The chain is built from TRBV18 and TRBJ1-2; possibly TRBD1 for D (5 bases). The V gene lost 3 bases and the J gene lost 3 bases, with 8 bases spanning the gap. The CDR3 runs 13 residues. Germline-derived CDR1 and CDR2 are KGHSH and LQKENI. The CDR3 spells CASSPQGYYGYTF. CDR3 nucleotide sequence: TGTGCCAGCTCACCTCAGGGATACTATGGCTACACCTTC.

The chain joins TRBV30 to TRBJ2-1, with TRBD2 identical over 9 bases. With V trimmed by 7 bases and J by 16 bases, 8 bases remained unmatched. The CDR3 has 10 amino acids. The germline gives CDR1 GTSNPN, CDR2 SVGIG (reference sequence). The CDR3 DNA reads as TGTGCCTATACAAGCGGGAGGTCATTCTTC. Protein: CAYTSGRSFF.

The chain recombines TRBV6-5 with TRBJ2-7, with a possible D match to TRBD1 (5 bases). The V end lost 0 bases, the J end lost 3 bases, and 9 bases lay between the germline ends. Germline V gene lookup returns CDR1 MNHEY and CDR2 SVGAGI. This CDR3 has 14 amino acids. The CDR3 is CASSYSLGVYEQYF. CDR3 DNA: TGTGCCAGCAGTTACTCGCTAGGGGTCTACGAGCAGTACTTC.

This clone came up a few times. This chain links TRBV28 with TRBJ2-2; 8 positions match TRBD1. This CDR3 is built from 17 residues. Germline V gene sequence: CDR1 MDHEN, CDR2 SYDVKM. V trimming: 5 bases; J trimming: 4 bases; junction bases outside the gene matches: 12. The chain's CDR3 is CASSPRRRTGITGELFF. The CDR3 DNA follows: TGTGCCAGCAGTCCGCGTCGTCGGACAGGGATCACCGGGGAGCTGTTTTTT.

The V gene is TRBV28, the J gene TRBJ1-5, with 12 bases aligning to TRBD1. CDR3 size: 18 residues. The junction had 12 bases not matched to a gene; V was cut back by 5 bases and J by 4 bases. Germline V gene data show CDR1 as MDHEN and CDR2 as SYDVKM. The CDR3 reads CASSSSGTGGGWNQPQHF. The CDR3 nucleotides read TGTGCCAGCAGTAGCTCCGGGACAGGGGGCGGATGGAATCAGCCCCAGCATTTT.

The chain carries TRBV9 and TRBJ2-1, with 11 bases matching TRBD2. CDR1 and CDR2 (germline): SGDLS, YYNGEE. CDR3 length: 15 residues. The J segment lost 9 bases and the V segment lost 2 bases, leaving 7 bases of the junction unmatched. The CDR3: CASSVQLAGGSEQFF. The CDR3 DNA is TGTGCCAGCAGCGTCCAGCTAGCGGGAGGAAGTGAGCAGTTCTTC.